Described below is a single T cell receptor beta chain sequence and its context. Its antigen is undetermined. This sample was taken from a study of long-term antiretroviral therapy in people with HIV. The run of the v3.0 immunoSEQ assay was at survey level. Samples were sequenced targeting roughly 40,000-50,000 T-cell genomes each. Produced via immunoSEQ multiplex PCR; TCRdb's table is partial and in-frame only. The profile shows around 20,000 clones, more than 70% of them singletons. The germline V gene has CDR1 LGHNT and CDR2 FRNRAP. V was clipped by 1 base and J by 0 bases; unmatched bases: 2. This CDR3 spans 17 amino acids. Every specimen held between about 0.9-10 million cryopreserved PBMC. These were thawed and washed before DNA extraction. Study outcomes and limitations: Clonal populations expanded prior to ART predominated within the repertoire at all time points.

The chain combines TRBV12-5 with TRBJ2-6; TRBD1 matches at 8 bases. The TCR sequence derives from a woman between 45 and 60 years old with HIV. The material sequenced was unsorted PBMCs, taken 2.6 years after starting antiretroviral therapy. In nucleotides, the CDR3 is TGTGCTAGTGGTTTGGGGCAGGGGGCCTCTGGGGCCAACGTCCTGACTTTC. Translated: CASGLGQGASGANVLTF.